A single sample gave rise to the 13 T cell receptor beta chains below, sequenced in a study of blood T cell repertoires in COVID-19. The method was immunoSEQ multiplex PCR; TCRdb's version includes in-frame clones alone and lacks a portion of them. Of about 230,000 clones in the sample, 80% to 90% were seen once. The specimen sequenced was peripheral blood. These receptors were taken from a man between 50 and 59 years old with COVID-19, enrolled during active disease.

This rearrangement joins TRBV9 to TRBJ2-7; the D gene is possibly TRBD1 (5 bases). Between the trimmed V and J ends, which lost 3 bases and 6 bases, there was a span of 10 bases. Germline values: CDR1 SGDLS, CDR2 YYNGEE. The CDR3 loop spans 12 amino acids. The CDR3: CASSGQGSEQYF. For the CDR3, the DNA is TGTGCCAGCAGCGGCCAGGGTTCCGAGCAGTACTTC.

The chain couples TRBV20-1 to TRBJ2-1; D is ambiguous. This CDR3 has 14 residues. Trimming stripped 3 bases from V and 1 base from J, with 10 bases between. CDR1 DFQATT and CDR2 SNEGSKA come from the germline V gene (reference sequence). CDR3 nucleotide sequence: TGCAGTGCTAGTATCGCTAATTCCTACAATGAGCAGTTCTTC. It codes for CSASIANSYNEQFF.

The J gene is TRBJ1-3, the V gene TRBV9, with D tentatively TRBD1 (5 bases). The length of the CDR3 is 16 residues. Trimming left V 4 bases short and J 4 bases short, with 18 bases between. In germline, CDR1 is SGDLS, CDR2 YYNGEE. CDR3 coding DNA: TGTGCCAGCAGCCCGGCTGGGGGGGACCTCGGAAACACCATATATTTT. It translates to CASSPAGGDLGNTIYF.

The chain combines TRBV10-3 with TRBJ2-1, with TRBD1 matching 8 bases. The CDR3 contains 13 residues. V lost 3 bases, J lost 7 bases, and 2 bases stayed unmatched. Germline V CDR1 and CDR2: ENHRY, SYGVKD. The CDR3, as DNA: TGTGCCATCAGTGAAACAGGGGGTAATGAGCAGTTCTTC. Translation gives CAISETGGNEQFF.

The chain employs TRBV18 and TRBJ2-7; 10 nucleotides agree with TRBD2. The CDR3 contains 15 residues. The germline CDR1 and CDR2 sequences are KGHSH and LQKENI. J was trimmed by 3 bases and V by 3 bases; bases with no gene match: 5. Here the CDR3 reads CASSPLAGESYEQYF. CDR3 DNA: TGTGCCAGCTCACCCCTAGCGGGAGAAAGCTACGAGCAGTACTTC.

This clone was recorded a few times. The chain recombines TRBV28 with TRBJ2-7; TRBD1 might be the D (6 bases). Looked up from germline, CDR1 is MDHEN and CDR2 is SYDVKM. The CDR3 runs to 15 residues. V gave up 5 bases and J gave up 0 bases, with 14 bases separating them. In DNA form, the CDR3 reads TGTGCCAGCAGTCTTGGACAGTGGAGCTCCTACGAGCAGTACTTC. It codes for CASSLGQWSSYEQYF.

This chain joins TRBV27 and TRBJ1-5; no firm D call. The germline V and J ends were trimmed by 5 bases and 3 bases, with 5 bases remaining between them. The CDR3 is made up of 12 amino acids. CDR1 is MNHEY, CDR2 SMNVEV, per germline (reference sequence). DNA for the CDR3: TGTGCCAGCAGTCTCCCCAATCAGCCCCAGCATTTT. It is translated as CASSLPNQPQHF.

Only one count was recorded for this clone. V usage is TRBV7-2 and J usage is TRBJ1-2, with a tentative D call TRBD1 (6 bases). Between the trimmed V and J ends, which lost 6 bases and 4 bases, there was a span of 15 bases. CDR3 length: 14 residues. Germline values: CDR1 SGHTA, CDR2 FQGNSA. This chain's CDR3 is CASSSGARVYGYTF. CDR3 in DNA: TGTGCCAGCAGTTCAGGGGCGCGGGTCTATGGCTACACCTTC.

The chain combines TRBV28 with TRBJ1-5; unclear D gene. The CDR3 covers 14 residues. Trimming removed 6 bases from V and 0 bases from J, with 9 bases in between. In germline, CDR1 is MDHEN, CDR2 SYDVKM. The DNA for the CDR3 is TGTGCCAGCAGCACTAGCAGTAGCAATCAGCCCCAGCATTTT. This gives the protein CASSTSSSNQPQHF.

The CDR3 DNA sequence: TGTGCCAGTCTGACCGGGACAGGGGGCCTCACCTATGGCTACACCTTC. This sequence encodes CASLTGTGGLTYGYTF. This chain links TRBV19 with TRBJ1-2; 12 bases fit TRBD1. The V segment lost 8 bases and the J segment 4 bases; nucleotides outside the gene matches: 11. Germline-derived CDR1 and CDR2 are LNHDA and SQIVND (reference sequence). CDR3 length equals 16 residues.

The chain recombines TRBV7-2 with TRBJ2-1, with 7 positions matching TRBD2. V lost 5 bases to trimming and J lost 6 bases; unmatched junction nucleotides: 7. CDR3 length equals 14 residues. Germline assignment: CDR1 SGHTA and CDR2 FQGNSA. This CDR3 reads CASSPRDYPNEQFF. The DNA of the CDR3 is TGTGCCAGCAGCCCGAGGGACTACCCCAATGAGCAGTTCTTC.

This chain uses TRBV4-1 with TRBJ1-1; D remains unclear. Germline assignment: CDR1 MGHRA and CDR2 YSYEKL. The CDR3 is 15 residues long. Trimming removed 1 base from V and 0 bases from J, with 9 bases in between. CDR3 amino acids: CASSQGPQMNTEAFF. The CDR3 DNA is TGCGCCAGCAGCCAAGGTCCACAGATGAACACTGAAGCTTTCTTT.

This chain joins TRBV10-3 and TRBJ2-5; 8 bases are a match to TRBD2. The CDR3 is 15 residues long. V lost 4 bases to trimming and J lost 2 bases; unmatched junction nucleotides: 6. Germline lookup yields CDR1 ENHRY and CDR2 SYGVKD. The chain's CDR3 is CAISGNSGEQETQYF. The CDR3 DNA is TGTGCCATCAGTGGTAATAGCGGGGAGCAAGAGACCCAGTACTTC.